Listed below are T cell receptor beta chains from one sample, sequenced in a study of T-cell reconstitution after alpha-beta-depleted transplantation in children. TCRdb reanalysed the PCR reads using MiXCR and keeps one entry per CDR3 protein. The table lists fewer than 550,000 distinct CDR3 sequences, more than 9.5% of them singletons. The sample was PBMCs, mostly from graft donor cells, taken 180 days after TCRalphabeta/CD19-depleted stem cell transplant. Receptors originate from a female patient aged 2 to 10 who had a stem cell transplant for aplastic anemia, so the T cells may come from the graft donor. Each CDR3 is given with its conserved first and last residue. The order of the fields is CDR3 length, V gene, J gene, clone size, CDR3 protein. The size entry is marked missing in some rows and otherwise reads once, few, many or a size class.

15	TRBV4-1	TRBJ2-4	-	CASSLPDRDKNIQYF
17	TRBV7-3	TRBJ2-1	many	CASSPRTSGSFGNEQFF
14	TRBV12-3/TRBV12-4	TRBJ2-5	many	CASSWRTAGETQYF
15	TRBV2	TRBJ2-2	few	CASSVGTPNTGELFF
15	TRBV4-3	TRBJ2-7	-	CASSQDNYRSYEQYF
13	TRBV7-2	TRBJ1-4	-	CASSRGTGAGLFF
13	TRBV10-2	TRBJ1-2	-	CASNPVPLGGYTF
14	TRBV7-2	TRBJ1-2	-	CASSLKGEGYGYTF
15	TRBV7-6	TRBJ1-5	-	CASSLDRGSNQPQHF
12	TRBV28	TRBJ1-2	-	CASSSFNYGYTF
15	TRBV9	TRBJ2-7	-	CASSRGVAGVNEQYF
12	TRBV29-1	TRBJ1-1	-	CSAQGAGHMAFF
15	TRBV29-1	TRBJ2-1	-	CSVLGTSGSPNEQFF
14	TRBV29-1	TRBJ2-3	few	CSVGPTRGTDTQYF
13	TRBV29-1	TRBJ1-5	-	CSVIDRANQPQHF
18	TRBV5-1	TRBJ1-4	-	CASSKSWGTYPTNEKLFF
15	TRBV20-1	TRBJ2-1	many	CSARKWGLNYNEQFF
14	TRBV5-1	TRBJ2-7	-	CASSPDRGRQEQYF
17	TRBV5-1	TRBJ1-3	-	CASSLAPQARSGNTIYF
13	TRBV20-1	TRBJ2-1	few	CSARWEGLGEQFF
16	TRBV4-2	TRBJ2-3	-	CASSQADTWGTDTQYF
14	TRBV28	TRBJ1-5	-	CASSLGQINQPQHF
12	TRBV29-1	TRBJ1-2	-	CSVLDSNYGYTF
14	TRBV12-3/TRBV12-4	TRBJ1-4	-	CASRGSATNEKLFF
15	TRBV14	TRBJ1-1	-	CASSQRARMNTEAFF
14	TRBV28	TRBJ2-2	many	CASTLAGATGELFF
16	TRBV20-1	TRBJ2-6	many	CSAGGTGSSGANVLTF
14	TRBV29-1	TRBJ2-5	-	CSVEDLGGRETQYF
16	TRBV28	TRBJ2-3	few	CASSLRKRRVTDTQYF
14	TRBV12-3/TRBV12-4	TRBJ2-7	few	CASSIGTDVAEQYF